The 20 T cell receptor beta chains below come from one sample, sequenced in a study of shared clonotypes between healthy human individuals. Method: immunoSEQ multiplex PCR; TCRdb's copy keeps in-frame clones and lacks some. The sample records 2,100,000 or so clones, 95% being singletons. Sequencing was performed on naive CD4+ T cells sorted from blood. Subset of the sample: CD45RA+ positively selected. Receptors were obtained from a man aged 18-30 years in good health.

The rearrangement links TRBV11-2 to TRBJ2-1; unclear D gene. Germline CDR1 SGHAT, CDR2 FQNNGV. The CDR3 consists of 13 residues. V was clipped by 3 bases and J by 7 bases, with 10 bases between them. The CDR3 loop is CASSFDPKNEQFF. Here the CDR3 DNA reads TGTGCCAGCAGCTTCGACCCCAAGAATGAGCAGTTCTTC.

The chain combines TRBV7-9 with TRBJ2-7; tentative D call: TRBD1 (6 bases). Looked up from germline, CDR1 is SEHNR and CDR2 is FQNEAQ (reference sequence). Trimming stripped 5 bases from V and 7 bases from J, with 18 bases between. The CDR3 runs 14 residues. CDR3 DNA: TGTGCCAGCAGCACAGGGAAAGGCAGAGAGGAGCAGTACTTC. Its protein is CASSTGKGREEQYF.

This CDR3 reads CSVEAPTGGREKLFF. The CDR3 nucleotides are TGCAGCGTTGAAGCCCCGACAGGGGGTCGGGAAAAACTGTTTTTT. The chain uses TRBV29-1 and TRBJ1-4, with 9 bases lining up with TRBD1. This CDR3 comprises 15 residues. The V gene end was trimmed by 1 base and the J gene end by 8 bases; junction bases not matched to a gene: 8. The germline CDR1 and CDR2 sequences are SQVTM and ANQGSEA. The entire variable domain, with the rest obtained from reference TRBV29-1 and TRBJ1-4, is as follows: SAVISQKPSRDICQRGTSLTIQCQVDSQVTMMFWYRQQPGQSLTLIATANQGSEATYESGFVIDKFPISRPNLTFSTLTVSNMSPEDSSIYLCSVEAPTGGREKLFFGSGTQLSVL.

V usage is TRBV19 and J usage is TRBJ1-2, with a tentative D call TRBD1 (5 bases). This CDR3 is built from 14 residues. Germline V CDR1 and CDR2: LNHDA, SQIVND (reference sequence). V lost 3 bases and J 0 bases, leaving 8 bases between the germline ends. The CDR3 nucleotides are TGTGCCAGTAGTATGGCCAGGGCTAACTATGGCTACACCTTC. The encoded protein is CASSMARANYGYTF.

The V gene is TRBV6-1, the J gene TRBJ1-6; TRBD1 agrees at 9 bases. Germline values: CDR1 MNHNS, CDR2 SASEGT. CDR3 size: 15 residues. V dropped 5 bases and J dropped 7; count of bases not matched to a gene: 6. CDR3 sequence reads: CASSWGQGNNSPLHF. DNA for the CDR3: TGTGCCAGCAGTTGGGGACAGGGCAACAATTCACCCCTCCACTTT.

This chain connects TRBV10-3 to TRBJ1-6; D gene ambiguous. CDR3 size: 12 residues. The germline V gene has CDR1 ENHRY and CDR2 SYGVKD. The germline V and J ends were trimmed by 3 bases and 9 bases, with 6 bases remaining between them. CDR3 sequence reads: CAISDGLSPLHF. The CDR3 nucleotides are TGTGCCATCAGTGACGGCCTTTCACCCCTCCACTTT.

To note about this clone: Other nucleotide sequences in the sample specify the same CDR3. CDR3 sequence: CASSPEGSYGYTF. DNA of the CDR3: TGCGCCAGCAGCCCAGAGGGTTCCTATGGCTACACCTTC. This chain links TRBV5-1 with TRBJ1-2; D uncertain. CDR3 length: 13 residues. The germline CDR1 and CDR2 sequences are SGHRS and YFSETQ. Trimming shortened V by 4 bases and J by 4 bases, and 11 bases separated the two germline ends. Supplemented by reference TRBV5-1 and TRBJ1-2, the full variable domain reads KAGVTQTPRYLIKTRGQQVTLSCSPISGHRSVSWYQQTPGQGLQFLFEYFSETQRNKGNFPGRFSGRQFSNSRSEMNVSTLELGDSALYLCASSPEGSYGYTFGSGTRLTVV.

This chain uses TRBV7-9 with TRBJ2-1; no clear D. The length of the CDR3 is 13 residues. V shed 4 bases and J shed 3 bases, with 7 bases lying between them. Per germline, CDR1 SEHNR and CDR2 FQNEAQ (reference sequence). DNA for the CDR3: TGTGCCAGCAGCTCAGACCTCTACAATGAGCAGTTCTTC. The encoded protein is CASSSDLYNEQFF.

The chain combines TRBV7-2 with TRBJ2-2; possible D gene TRBD1, 5 bases. Trimming pared 4 bases from V and 4 bases from J, leaving 7 bases between. Germline lookup yields CDR1 SGHTA and CDR2 FQGNSA. This CDR3 is 13 amino acids long. The CDR3 DNA reads TGTGCCAGCAGCTCCAGGGCCACCGGGGAGCTGTTTTTT. Translating it yields CASSSRATGELFF.

Comment on this clone: The sample holds other DNA sequences that translate to the same CDR3. The rearrangement uses TRBV5-1 and TRBJ2-7; unclear D gene. The CDR3 length is 15 residues. The germline V and J ends were trimmed by 0 bases and 0 bases, with 10 bases remaining between them. Germline-derived CDR1 and CDR2 are SGHRS and YFSETQ. Written as DNA, the CDR3 is TGCGCCAGCAGCTTGGGTGGAACCAGCTCCTACGAGCAGTACTTC. Translating gives CASSLGGTSSYEQYF.

The chain carries TRBV18 and TRBJ2-5; D remains ambiguous. Between the trimmed V and J ends, which lost 1 base and 5 bases, there was a span of 11 bases. Germline CDR1 reads KGHSH; CDR2 reads LQKENI. This CDR3 spans 14 amino acids. The CDR3 protein is CASSPLTTTETQYF. Written as DNA, the CDR3 is TGTGCCAGCTCACCACTAACTACGACGGAGACCCAGTACTTC.

This rearrangement joins TRBV1 to TRBJ2-4. TRBV1 constitutes a pseudogene. This CDR3 has 12 residues. This CDR3 reads CTPHRAKNIQYF. The CDR3, as DNA: TGCACCCCCCACCGAGCCAAAAACATTCAGTACTTC.

This chain connects TRBV7-2 to TRBJ2-1; possible D gene TRBD2, 6 bases. The CDR3 runs 12 residues. V dropped 3 bases and J dropped 10 bases, with 10 bases sitting between them. Per germline, CDR1 SGHTA and CDR2 FQGNSA. The CDR3 is CASSLGTEEQFF. CDR3 in DNA: TGTGCCAGCAGCTTGGGGACTGAGGAGCAGTTCTTC.

The J gene is TRBJ2-7, the V gene TRBV19; 9 bases agree with TRBD1. Germline assignment: CDR1 LNHDA and CDR2 SQIVND (reference sequence). The CDR3 loop spans 14 amino acids. Trimming took 4 bases from V and 3 from J; bases not matched to a gene: 4. The DNA for the CDR3 is TGTGCCAGTAGTAATGGACAGGGGTTCTACGAGCAGTACTTC. Its protein is CASSNGQGFYEQYF.

Comments on this clone: The sample has other DNA sequences that encode this CDR3 too. The CDR3 sequence: CAWSVGQNYGYTF. The CDR3 DNA reads TGTGCCTGGAGTGTAGGGCAGAACTATGGCTACACCTTC. The chain employs TRBV30 and TRBJ1-2, with D unclear. The CDR3 runs to 13 residues. Germline CDR1 GTSNPN, CDR2 SVGIG (reference sequence). With 0 bases removed from V and 2 bases from J, the gap between germline ends came to 7 bases. Full variable domain (missing parts from reference TRBV30 and TRBJ1-2): SQTIHQWPATLVQPVGSPLSLECTVEGTSNPNLYWYRQAAGRGLQLLFYSVGIGQISSEVPQNLSASRPQDRQFILSSKKLLLSDSGFYLCAWSVGQNYGYTFGSGTRLTVV.

As for this clone: The sample contains more than one DNA sequence encoding this CDR3. The J gene is TRBJ1-3, the V gene TRBV27, with 9 bases aligning to TRBD1. Germline V gives CDR1 MNHEY, CDR2 SMNVEV (reference sequence). The CDR3 loop spans 15 amino acids. V lost 4 bases and J lost 4; bases outside the gene matches: 5. DNA for the CDR3: TGTGCCAGCAGTTCACAGGGGGCGGGAGGAAACACCATATATTTT. It translates to CASSSQGAGGNTIYF.

This chain's CDR3 is CASSRGLAVSEQFF. Written as DNA, the CDR3 is TGTGCCAGCAGTCGGGGACTAGCCGTAAGTGAGCAGTTCTTC. The chain joins TRBV6-5 to TRBJ2-1, with 9 nucleotides matching TRBD2. There are 14 residues in the CDR3. The V and J ends lost 5 bases and 9 bases, in that order; junction bases with no gene match: 8. Germline CDR1 is MNHEY and CDR2 is SVGAGI.

Concerning this clone itself: Other DNA variants within this sample encode the same CDR3. J is TRBJ2-2 and V is TRBV30; 10 bases line up with TRBD1. V was pared by 2 bases and J by 6 bases, with 3 bases of the junction left unmatched. The germline V gene encodes CDR1 GTSNPN and CDR2 SVGIG (reference sequence). The CDR3 is 14 amino acids. The CDR3 here is CAWSRDRGSGELFF. The CDR3 DNA reads TGTGCCTGGAGTCGGGACAGGGGTTCCGGGGAGCTGTTTTTT. The variable domain in full, with the rest retrieved from reference TRBV30 and TRBJ2-2, is SQTIHQWPATLVQPVGSPLSLECTVEGTSNPNLYWYRQAAGRGLQLLFYSVGIGQISSEVPQNLSASRPQDRQFILSSKKLLLSDSGFYLCAWSRDRGSGELFFGEGSRLTVL.

The CDR3 loop reads CATSRDRTGVNKYEQYF. The CDR3 coding sequence is TGTGCCACCAGCAGAGATAGGACAGGGGTGAATAAGTACGAGCAGTACTTC. The genes are TRBV15 and TRBJ2-7; 9 bases align to TRBD1. After removal of 0 bases from V and 4 bases from J, the junction contained 10 bases not matched to a gene. This CDR3 is built from 17 residues. CDR1 and CDR2 from the germline V gene are LNHNV and YYDKDF (reference sequence).

The chain carries TRBV7-2 and TRBJ2-3; 7 bases align to TRBD2. The J segment lost 1 base and the V segment lost 1 base, leaving 2 bases of the junction unmatched. Germline V gene data show CDR1 as SGHTA and CDR2 as FQGNSA. The CDR3 consists of 15 residues. CDR3 sequence reads: CASSLVTSGTDTQYF. The CDR3 DNA sequence: TGTGCCAGCAGCTTAGTTACTAGCGGCACAGATACGCAGTATTTT.